This entry concerns a single TCR beta chain. The sample originates from a study of blood T cell repertoires in COVID-19. Study information: Material from acute and convalescent COVID-19 was sourced from the United States, Italy and Spain.

Original processing notes: Using reference gene primer amplification, nucleated cell counts were estimated. Profiled with immunoSEQ multiplex PCR; TCRdb holds only in-frame clones, not every one. V and J calls and clone size are copied from that table; D and trimming were computed from the DNA. This table holds 50,000 or so clones, 70% to 90% found once. V was cut by 5 bases and J by 4 bases, with 17 bases left in between. The CDR3 is made up of 15 amino acids. The germline V gene encodes CDR1 SGHVS and CDR2 FNYEAQ. The sequenced material came from peripheral blood. This sequence originates from a human donor in a cohort sampled during active COVID-19. The V and J genes are TRBV7-6 and TRBJ1-2; tentative D call: TRBD1 (6 bases). The CDR3 DNA follows: TGTGCCAGCAGCCCACAGGAGGGGGGGGCCTATGGCTACACCTTC. It codes for CASSPQEGGAYGYTF.